These 11 T cell receptor beta chains originate from one sample sequenced in a study of shared clonotypes between healthy human individuals. Data came from immunoSEQ multiplex PCR; TCRdb stores just in-frame clones and leaves some out. The sample lists under 2.5 million clones; around 90% were seen once. The specimen was naive CD4+ T cells from PBMCs. Documented subset: CD45RA+ positively selected. These receptors originate from a man younger than 30 in good health. Some clones in this sample may be carry-over from other donors' samples.

Here the CDR3 reads CASSLAGVDGYTF. The CDR3 DNA sequence: TGTGCCAGCAGTTTGGCAGGGGTCGATGGCTACACCTTC. The rearrangement links TRBV28 to TRBJ1-2; TRBD1 is a possible D gene (6 bases). V was clipped by 3 bases and J by 6 bases, with 11 bases between them. Germline V gives CDR1 MDHEN, CDR2 SYDVKM. The CDR3 contains 13 residues.

This chain links TRBV2 with TRBJ1-3; possible D gene TRBD1, 5 bases. The V gene's germline CDR1 is SNHLY and CDR2 FYNNEI. V was shortened by 7 bases and J by 0 bases, with 16 bases between the two germline ends. The CDR3 runs 16 residues. The chain's CDR3 is CASTLGTRRSGNTIYF. The CDR3 DNA sequence: TGTGCCAGCACCCTAGGGACCCGACGCTCTGGAAACACCATATATTTT.

This clone showed up just once. The genes are TRBV15 and TRBJ1-5; no reliable D call. Trimming took off 1 base at V and 3 bases at J, with 4 bases between the two ends. The V gene's germline CDR1 is LNHNV and CDR2 YYDKDF (reference sequence). The CDR3 runs to 13 residues. The CDR3 loop is CATSRGANQPQHF. CDR3 nucleotides: TGTGCCACCAGCAGAGGGGCCAATCAGCCCCAGCATTTT.

This chain links TRBV28 with TRBJ2-3, with 10 bases matching TRBD2. This CDR3 is built from 15 residues. The V gene end was trimmed by 5 bases and the J gene end by 6 bases; junction bases not matched to a gene: 8. Germline assignment: CDR1 MDHEN and CDR2 SYDVKM. This chain's CDR3 is CASSDRPSGSDTQYF. CDR3 in DNA: TGTGCCAGCAGTGACCGCCCTAGCGGGAGTGATACGCAGTATTTT.

This chain links TRBV9 with TRBJ1-2; no definite D call. CDR1 and CDR2 (germline): SGDLS, YYNGEE. The CDR3 sequence is 13 residues long. Trimming pared 0 bases from V and 2 bases from J, leaving 5 bases between. CDR3 nucleotides: TGTGCCAGCAGCGTAGACAAGAACTATGGCTACACCTTC. Residues: CASSVDKNYGYTF.

DNA for the CDR3: TGCAGCGTCCAGACAGCCTTGAACACTGAAGCTTTCTTT. The encoded protein is CSVQTALNTEAFF. The chain joins TRBV29-1 to TRBJ1-1, with a weak D call TRBD1 (5 bases). In germline, CDR1 is SQVTM, CDR2 ANQGSEA. The CDR3 contains 13 residues. V was pared by 6 bases and J by 0 bases, with 11 bases between.

With regard to this clone: Other DNA sequences in the sample encode the same CDR3. The CDR3 spells CASSLGGSNQPQHF. The CDR3 coding sequence is TGCGCCAGCAGCTTGGGGGGAAGTAATCAGCCCCAGCATTTT. V gene TRBV5-1 combines with J gene TRBJ1-5; D is uncertain. Trimming stripped 0 bases from V and 4 bases from J, with 8 bases between. This CDR3 has 14 amino acids. CDR1 and CDR2 (germline): SGHRS, YFSETQ. Based on the CDR3 plus reference TRBV5-1 and TRBJ1-5, the full variable domain is KAGVTQTPRYLIKTRGQQVTLSCSPISGHRSVSWYQQTPGQGLQFLFEYFSETQRNKGNFPGRFSGRQFSNSRSEMNVSTLELGDSALYLCASSLGGSNQPQHFGDGTRLSIL.

The chain joins TRBV13 to TRBJ2-1, with a possible D match to TRBD2 (6 bases). The CDR3 has 15 residues. Germline loops: CDR1 PRHDT, CDR2 FYEKMQ (reference sequence). Between the trimmed V and J ends, which lost 4 bases and 9 bases, there was a span of 19 bases. As DNA, the CDR3 is TGTGCCAGCAGCTCCTTAGTCGGGGGTTTAGGTGAGCAGTTCTTC. Translated: CASSSLVGGLGEQFF.

V gene TRBV19 combines with J gene TRBJ2-1, with a possible D match to TRBD1 (6 bases). Germline CDR1 and CDR2: LNHDA and SQIVND (reference sequence). The CDR3 is 16 amino acids. V gave up 5 bases and J gave up 0 bases, with 14 bases separating them. The CDR3 DNA is TGTGCCAGTAGTCCAGACAGGCAGAGCTCCTACAATGAGCAGTTCTTC. Translated: CASSPDRQSSYNEQFF.

This chain connects TRBV7-3 to TRBJ2-3; 9 nucleotides match TRBD2. Germline V gene sequence: CDR1 SGHTA, CDR2 FQGTGA. The CDR3 consists of 16 residues. V was clipped by 3 bases and J by 4 bases; unmatched bases: 8. This CDR3 is CASSLSAGGIADTQYF. DNA of the CDR3: TGTGCCAGCAGCTTGTCCGCGGGAGGGATAGCAGATACGCAGTATTTT.

The chain couples TRBV6-6 to TRBJ1-2; D is ambiguous. V was trimmed by 4 bases and J by 4 bases, leaving 13 bases between them. This CDR3 has 14 amino acids. Germline CDR1 is MNHNY and CDR2 is SVGAGI (reference sequence). As DNA, the CDR3 is TGTGCCAGCAGTTCCGCCCGGCCCCCCTATGGCTACACCTTC. This encodes CASSSARPPYGYTF.